This T cell receptor (beta chain) was captured by sequencing in a study of identical twins. Deletions cut 2 bases from V and 3 bases from J, with 8 bases between. The length of the CDR3 is 15 residues. General study results and limits: Because invariant MAIT and iNKT cells could be present, zero-insertion analyses could be partly confounded. Excess sharing between twins was weaker in beta out-of-frame sequences.

As concerns this clonotype: The antigen is not known.

TCRdb ran MiXCR on the 5' RACE reads and lists one entry per CDR3 protein. The table includes 700,000 to 950,000 distinct CDR3 sequences, 10% to 15% detected once. These data also featured in a second study, about yellow fever vaccine responses in identical twins.

The chain has TRBV12-3 or TRBV12-4 and TRBJ1-6; D is unresolved. This sequence was found in a young woman in good health. The sequenced sample consisted of PBMCs. The CDR3 DNA follows: TGTGCCAGCAGTTTATTGCGGGACTATAATTCACCCCTCCACTTT. It translates to CASSLLRDYNSPLHF.